The sequence of this TCR beta chain was determined in a study of T-cell memory formation after mild COVID-19. The study's findings and limits: CD4+ contracting clones were mainly CM and EM; CD8+ ones, EMRA.

Using constant-segment primers, 5'RACE produced TCR alpha and TCR beta cDNA libraries carrying sample barcodes and UMIs. TCRdb itself ran the 5' RACE reads through MiXCR, one entry per CDR3 protein. The repertoire includes some 450,000 distinct CDR3 sequences, roughly 18% of them detected once, and about a fifth sits in the top ten. Per the germline V gene, CDR1 is SGDLS and CDR2 is YYNGEE. V lost 3 bases to trimming and J lost 5 bases, with 11 bases between them. This CDR3 is built from 13 residues. On this clonotype: The antigen remains unidentified.

The J gene is TRBJ2-5, the V gene TRBV9, with D maybe TRBD2 (6 bases). The TCR originated in a man between 18 and 29 years old who had mild COVID-19 (a few samples of this study predate the infection). Cell type and time point are not known. The specimen sequenced was PBMCs or a T cell subset sorted from them (not recorded which). The CDR3 loop is CASSAGLGETQYF. The CDR3 DNA reads as TGTGCCAGCAGCGCGGGACTTGGTGAGACCCAGTACTTC.